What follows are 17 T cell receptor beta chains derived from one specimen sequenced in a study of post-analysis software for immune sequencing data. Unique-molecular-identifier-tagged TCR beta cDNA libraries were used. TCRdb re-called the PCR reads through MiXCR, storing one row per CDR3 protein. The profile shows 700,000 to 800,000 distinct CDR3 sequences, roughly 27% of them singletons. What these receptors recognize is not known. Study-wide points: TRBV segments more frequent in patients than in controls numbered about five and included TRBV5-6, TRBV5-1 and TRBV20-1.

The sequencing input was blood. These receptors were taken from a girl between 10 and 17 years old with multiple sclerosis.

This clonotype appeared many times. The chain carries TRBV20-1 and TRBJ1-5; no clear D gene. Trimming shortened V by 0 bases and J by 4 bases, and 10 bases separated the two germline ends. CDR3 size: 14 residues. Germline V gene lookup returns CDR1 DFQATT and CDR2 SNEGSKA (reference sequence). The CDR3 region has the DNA TGCAGTGCTAGAGATCTGGCGGGGAATCAGCCCCAGCATTTT. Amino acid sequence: CSARDLAGNQPQHF.

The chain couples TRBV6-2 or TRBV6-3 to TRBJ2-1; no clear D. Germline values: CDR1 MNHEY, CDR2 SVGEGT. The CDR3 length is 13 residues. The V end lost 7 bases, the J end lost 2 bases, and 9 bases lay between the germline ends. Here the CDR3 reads CASTDTAYNEQFF. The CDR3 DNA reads TGTGCCAGCACAGACACGGCCTACAATGAGCAGTTCTTC.

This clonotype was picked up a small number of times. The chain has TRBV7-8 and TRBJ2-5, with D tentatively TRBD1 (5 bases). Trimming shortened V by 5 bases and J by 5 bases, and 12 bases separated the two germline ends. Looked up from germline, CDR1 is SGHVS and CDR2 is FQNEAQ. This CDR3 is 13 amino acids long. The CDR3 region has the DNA TGTGCCAGCAGCAGGGGCGGACGCGAGACCCAGTACTTC. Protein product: CASSRGGRETQYF.

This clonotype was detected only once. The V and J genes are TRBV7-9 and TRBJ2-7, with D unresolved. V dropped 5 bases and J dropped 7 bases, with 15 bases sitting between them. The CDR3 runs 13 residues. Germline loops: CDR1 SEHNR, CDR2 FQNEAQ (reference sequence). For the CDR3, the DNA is TGTGCCAGCAGCCCGTCATCCCGAAATGAGCAGTACTTC. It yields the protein CASSPSSRNEQYF.

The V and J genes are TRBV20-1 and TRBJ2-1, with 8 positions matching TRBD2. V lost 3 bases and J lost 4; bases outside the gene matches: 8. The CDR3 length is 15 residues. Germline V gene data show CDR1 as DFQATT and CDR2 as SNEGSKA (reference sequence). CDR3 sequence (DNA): TGCAGTGCTAGGGCAAAGCGGGAGTTATACAATGAGCAGTTCTTC. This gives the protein CSARAKRELYNEQFF.

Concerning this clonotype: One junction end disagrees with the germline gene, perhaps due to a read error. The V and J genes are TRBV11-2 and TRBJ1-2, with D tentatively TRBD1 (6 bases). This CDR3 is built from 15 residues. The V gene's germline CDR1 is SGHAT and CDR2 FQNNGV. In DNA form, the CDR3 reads TGTGCCAGCACCTTAGGGGGGGCGAGGAACTATGGCTACACCTTC. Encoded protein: CASTLGGARNYGYTF.

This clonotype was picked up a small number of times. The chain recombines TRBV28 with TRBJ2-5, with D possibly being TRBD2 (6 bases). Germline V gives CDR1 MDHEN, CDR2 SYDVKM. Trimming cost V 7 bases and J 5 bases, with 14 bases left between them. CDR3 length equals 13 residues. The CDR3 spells CASIGAGRETQYF. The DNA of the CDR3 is TGTGCCAGCATCGGGGCGGGAAGGGAGACCCAGTACTTC.

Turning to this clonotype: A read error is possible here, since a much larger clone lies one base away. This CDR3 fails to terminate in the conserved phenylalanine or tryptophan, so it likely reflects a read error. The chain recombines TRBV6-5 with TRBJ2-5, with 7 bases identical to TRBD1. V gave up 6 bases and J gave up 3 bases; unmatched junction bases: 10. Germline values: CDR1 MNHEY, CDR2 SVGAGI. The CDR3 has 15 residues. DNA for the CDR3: TGTGCCAGCAGCAGTCCCGGGACAGTGAAAGAGACCCAGTACGTC. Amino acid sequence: CASSSPGTVKETQYV.

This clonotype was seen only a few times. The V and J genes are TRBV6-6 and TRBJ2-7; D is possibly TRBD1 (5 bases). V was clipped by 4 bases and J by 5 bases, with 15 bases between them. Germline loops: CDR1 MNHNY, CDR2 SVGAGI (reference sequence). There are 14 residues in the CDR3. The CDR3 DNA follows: TGTGCCAGCAGTTTCACAAGCAGACAGAACGAGCAGTACTTC. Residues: CASSFTSRQNEQYF.

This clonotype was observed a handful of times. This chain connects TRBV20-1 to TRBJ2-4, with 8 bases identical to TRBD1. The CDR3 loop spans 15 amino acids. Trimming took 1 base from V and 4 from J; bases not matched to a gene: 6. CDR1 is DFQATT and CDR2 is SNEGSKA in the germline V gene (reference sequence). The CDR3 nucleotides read TGCAGTGCTAGAGGGCCGGGACAGGCGAAAAACATTCAGTACTTC. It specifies CSARGPGQAKNIQYF.

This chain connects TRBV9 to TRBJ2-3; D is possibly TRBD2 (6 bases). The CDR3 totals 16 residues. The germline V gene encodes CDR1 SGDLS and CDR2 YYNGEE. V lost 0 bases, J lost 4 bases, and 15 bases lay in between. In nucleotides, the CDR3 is TGTGCCAGCAGCGTAGACCCTGGGGGACTTGCAGATACGCAGTATTTT. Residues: CASSVDPGGLADTQYF.

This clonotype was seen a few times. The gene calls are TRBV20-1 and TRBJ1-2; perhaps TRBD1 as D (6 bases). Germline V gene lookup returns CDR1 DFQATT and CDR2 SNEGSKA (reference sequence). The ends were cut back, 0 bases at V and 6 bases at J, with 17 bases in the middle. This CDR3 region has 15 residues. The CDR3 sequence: CSARDWGRGDDGYTF. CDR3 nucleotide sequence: TGCAGTGCTAGAGATTGGGGGCGGGGGGACGATGGCTACACCTTC.

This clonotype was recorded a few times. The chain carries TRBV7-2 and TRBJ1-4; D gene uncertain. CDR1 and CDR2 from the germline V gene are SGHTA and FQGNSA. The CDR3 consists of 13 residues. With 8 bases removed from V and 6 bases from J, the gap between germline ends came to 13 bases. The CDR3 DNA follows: TGTGCCAGCCTCCCGGATGGGGATGAAAAACTGTTTTTT. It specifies CASLPDGDEKLFF.

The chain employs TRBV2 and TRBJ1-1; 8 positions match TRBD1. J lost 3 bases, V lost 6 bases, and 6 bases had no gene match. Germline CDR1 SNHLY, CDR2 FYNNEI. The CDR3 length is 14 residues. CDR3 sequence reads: CASRYTGGYTEAFF. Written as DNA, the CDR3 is TGTGCCAGCAGATACACAGGGGGATACACTGAAGCTTTCTTT.

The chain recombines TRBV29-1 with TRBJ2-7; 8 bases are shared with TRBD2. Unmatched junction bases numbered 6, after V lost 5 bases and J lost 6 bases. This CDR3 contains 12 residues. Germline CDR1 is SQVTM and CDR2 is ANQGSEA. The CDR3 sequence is CSVLASGREQYF. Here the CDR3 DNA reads TGCAGCGTTCTGGCTAGCGGGCGCGAGCAGTACTTC.

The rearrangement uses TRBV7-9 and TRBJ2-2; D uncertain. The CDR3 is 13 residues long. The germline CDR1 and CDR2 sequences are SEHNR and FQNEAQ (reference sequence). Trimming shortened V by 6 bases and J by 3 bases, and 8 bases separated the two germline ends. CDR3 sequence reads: CASSSVYTGELFF. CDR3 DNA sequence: TGTGCCAGCAGTTCAGTTTACACCGGGGAGCTGTTTTTT.

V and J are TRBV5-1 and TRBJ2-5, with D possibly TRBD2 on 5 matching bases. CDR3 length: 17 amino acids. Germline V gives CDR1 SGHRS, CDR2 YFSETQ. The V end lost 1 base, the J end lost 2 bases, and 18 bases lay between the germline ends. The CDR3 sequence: CASSLWGFTREQETQYF. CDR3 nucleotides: TGCGCCAGCAGCTTGTGGGGATTCACGAGGGAGCAAGAGACCCAGTACTTC. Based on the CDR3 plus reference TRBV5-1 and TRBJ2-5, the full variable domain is KAGVTQTPRYLIKTRGQQVTLSCSPISGHRSVSWYQQTPGQGLQFLFEYFSETQRNKGNFPGRFSGRQFSNSRSEMNVSTLELGDSALYLCASSLWGFTREQETQYFGPGTRLLVL.